Listed below are T cell receptor beta chains from one sample, sequenced in a study of cytomegalovirus exposure and HLA in healthy donors. TCRdb keeps only in-frame clones here, not all; method: immunoSEQ multiplex PCR. The table has about 120,000 clones, roughly 76% seen once. The sequencing input was PBMCs. These receptors were collected from a middle-aged man in good health and CMV-seropositive. The CDR3 runs from the conserved cysteine through the conserved F or W. The D gene is left open where the match is weak. Only part of the rows carry a size: once, few, many, or a class if the clone is expanded.

J gene,V gene,clone size,D gene,CDR3 protein,CDR3 DNA
TRBJ1-3,TRBV28,-,TRBD1,CASRPIPGTVYRNTIYF,TGTGCCAGCAGACCCATTCCTGGGACAGTCTACCGAAACACCATATATTTT
TRBJ1-4,TRBV6-5,-,TRBD1,CASSYQGQGQKLFF,TGTGCCAGCAGTTACCAAGGACAGGGCCAAAAACTGTTTTTT
TRBJ2-7,TRBV11-3,-,TRBD2,CASSFRTMTSGIPYEQYF,TGTGCCAGCAGCTTTAGGACAATGACTAGCGGGATCCCCTACGAGCAGTACTTC
TRBJ1-5,TRBV6-6,-,-,CASSLVNSNQPQHF,TGTGCCAGCAGTCTTGTTAATAGCAATCAGCCCCAGCATTTT
TRBJ1-2,TRBV6-6,-,-,CATSTGTYGYTF,TGTGCCACTTCCACCGGGACATACGGCTACACCTTC
TRBJ1-2,TRBV6-1,-,TRBD1,CASSEAAQGYGYTF,TGTGCCAGCAGTGAAGCGGCACAGGGGTATGGCTACACCTTC
TRBJ2-5,TRBV15,few,-,CATRWGEQTQETQYF,TGTGCCACTCGCTGGGGGGAGCAGACCCAAGAGACCCAGTACTTC
TRBJ2-3,TRBV10-1,-,TRBD1,CASSEQTGPSTDTQYF,TGCGCCAGCAGTGAGCAGACAGGGCCGAGCACAGATACGCAGTATTTT
TRBJ2-7,TRBV19,-,TRBD2,CASRPGLADYEQYF,TGTGCCAGTAGGCCGGGACTAGCGGACTACGAGCAGTACTTC
TRBJ2-7,TRBV11-3,-,TRBD1,CASIGRTGGREQYF,TGTGCCAGCATCGGGAGGACAGGGGGCCGCGAGCAGTACTTC
TRBJ2-7,TRBV16,-,TRBD1,CASSQSLGQGGREQYF,TGTGCCAGCAGCCAATCGCTTGGACAGGGGGGACGCGAGCAGTACTTC
TRBJ2-7,TRBV14,few,-,CASSPTLTSYEQYF,TGTGCCAGCAGCCCGACATTGACCTCCTACGAGCAGTACTTC
TRBJ2-2,TRBV19,-,TRBD1,CASSRDRDTGELFF,TGTGCCAGTAGTCGGGACAGGGATACCGGGGAGCTGTTTTTT
TRBJ2-7,TRBV10-3,-,-,CAILTDTTYEQYF,TGTGCCATCCTAACAGATACCACCTACGAGCAGTACTTC
TRBJ1-1,TRBV9,-,-,CASSVADTEAFF,TGTGCCAGCAGCGTAGCTGACACTGAAGCTTTCTTT
TRBJ1-1,TRBV7-9,-,-,CASSFHEMTEAFF,TGTGCCAGCAGTTTTCACGAGATGACTGAAGCTTTCTTT
TRBJ1-4,TRBV28,-,TRBD1,CASSLQRWDRAEKLFF,TGTGCCAGCAGTTTACAAAGGTGGGACAGGGCGGAAAAACTGTTTTTT
TRBJ2-3,TRBV5-1,-,TRBD1,CASTSRQGAVRGTDTQYF,TGCGCCAGCACCTCTCGACAGGGGGCCGTCCGGGGCACAGATACGCAGTATTTT
TRBJ1-2,TRBV29-1,-,TRBD1,CSVEIGQGNYGYTF,TGCAGCGTTGAAATCGGACAGGGGAACTATGGCTACACCTTC
TRBJ2-5,TRBV28,-,TRBD2,CASSYLAGGLETQYF,TGTGCCAGCAGTTATTTAGCGGGAGGCCTAGAGACCCAGTACTTC
TRBJ2-1,TRBV6-5,-,TRBD1,CASRPDRGQGNEQFF,TGTGCCAGCAGACCTGACAGGGGGCAGGGCAATGAGCAGTTCTTC
TRBJ1-2,TRBV6-4,-,TRBD1,CASSPRPRGRSNGYTF,TGTGCCAGCAGCCCCCGCCCCAGGGGGCGTAGCAATGGCTACACCTTC
TRBJ1-2,TRBV14,few,-,CASSPDWYGGYTF,TGTGCCAGCAGCCCCGACTGGTACGGTGGCTACACCTTC
TRBJ2-7,TRBV5-4,-,-,CASSSYGSDRDEQYF,TGTGCCAGCAGTTCTTATGGCTCTGATCGTGACGAGCAGTACTTC
TRBJ2-3,TRBV6-1,-,-,CASSEQVYGSTTDTQYF,TGTGCCAGCAGTGAACAGGTCTACGGGAGTACCACAGATACGCAGTATTTT
TRBJ2-1,TRBV7-9,-,TRBD2,CASSAQRGQFF,TGTGCCAGCAGCGCTCAGCGGGGGCAGTTCTTC
TRBJ2-5,TRBV2,-,TRBD1,CASSENRGQETQYF,TGTGCCAGCAGCGAAAACAGGGGGCAAGAGACCCAGTACTTC
TRBJ1-2,TRBV19,-,TRBD1,CASSPDRSYGYTF,TGTGCCAGTAGTCCGGACAGGAGTTATGGCTACACCTTC
TRBJ2-1,TRBV28,-,-,CASSRQLLGYNEQFF,TGTGCCAGCAGCCGCCAACTCCTCGGCTACAATGAGCAGTTCTTC